In this sample, the clone carrying this T cell receptor (beta chain) turned up a few times. The data are from a study of blood T cell repertoires in COVID-19. Across the study: Spain, Italy and the United States supplied samples that represented acute and convalescent COVID-19. In each case, the material was cDNA or gDNA derived from T cells, B-cell-depleted T cells, or PBMCs.

Profiling relied on immunoSEQ multiplex PCR, and the TCRdb table lists in-frame clones only, not all of them. Here the sample spans 200,000 to 250,000 clones, around 80% being singletons. Enrolment of Seattle patients took place during active infection, and they were followed longitudinally. V shed 5 bases and J 2 bases; nucleotides not matched to a gene: 11. This CDR3 is 16 amino acids long. Germline V gives CDR1 SGHVS, CDR2 FQNEAQ. The rearrangement uses TRBV7-8 and TRBJ2-5, with 7 nucleotides matching TRBD1. Sequenced sample: peripheral blood. This TCR came from a young woman with COVID-19, enrolled during active disease. CDR3 DNA sequence: TGTGCCAGCAGCGGAGCGACAGGGACGGGGCAAGAGACCCAGTACTTC. It yields the protein CASSGATGTGQETQYF.